Only a few counts were recorded for the clone carrying this T cell receptor (beta chain). Its antigen is not known. This CDR3 is built from 16 residues. V lost 0 bases, J lost 2 bases, and 5 bases stayed unmatched. Germline V gene lookup returns CDR1 SGHRS and CDR2 YFSETQ. This sample is drawn from a study of vaccination effects on CD4 cells after COVID-19. Study background: Either the mRNA-1273 or the BNT162b2 vaccine was given to participants as two doses.

Study-level results: Long after vaccination, the clones induced by infection and by vaccine shrank markedly in size. No early post-infection timepoints were available in the study, which also included few convalescent patients.

ViraFEST expansion of antigen-specific CD4+ T cells with viral peptide pools preceded sequencing. Following 10 days of culture, CD4+ T cells were isolated. Measured with immunoSEQ multiplex PCR; TCRdb has only the in-frame clones, and not every one. Of around 12,000 clones in the sample, about three quarters were seen once. This receptor was obtained from a human donor who received a COVID-19 vaccine. Here the sequenced sample was CD4+ T cells from PBMCs cultured with HCoV-229E spike peptides, taken before COVID-19 vaccination. The chain has TRBV5-1 and TRBJ2-5; 9 bases line up with TRBD2. Here the CDR3 DNA reads TGCGCCAGCAGCTTGGCCCTCGCGGGGGGGCAAGAGACCCAGTACTTC. The encoded protein is CASSLALAGGQETQYF.